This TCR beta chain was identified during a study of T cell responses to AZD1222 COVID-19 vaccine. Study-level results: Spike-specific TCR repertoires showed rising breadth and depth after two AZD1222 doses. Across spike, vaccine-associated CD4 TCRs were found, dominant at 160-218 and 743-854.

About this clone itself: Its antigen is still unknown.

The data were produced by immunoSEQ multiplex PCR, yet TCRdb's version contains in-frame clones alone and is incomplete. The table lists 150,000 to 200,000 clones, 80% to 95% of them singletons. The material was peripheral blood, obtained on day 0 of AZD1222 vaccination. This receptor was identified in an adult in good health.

CDR3 in DNA: TGTGCCAGCAGCTCGGAAGGACGTACGACTCACTTT. Protein: CASSSEGRTTHF. This chain links TRBV7-9 with TRBJ1-6; D call uncertain. With 4 bases removed from V and 19 bases from J, the gap between germline ends came to 17 bases. Germline V lookup: CDR1 SEHNR, CDR2 FQNEAQ (reference sequence). The CDR3 has 12 amino acids.